Listed below are T cell receptor beta chains from one sample, sequenced in a study of neurological immune-mediated disorders. MiXCR, applied by TCRdb to the 5' RACE reads, yields one record per CDR3 protein. In the table there are 49,000 or so distinct CDR3 sequences, approximately 4.5% of which are singletons. Sequencing was carried out using PBMCs. Receptors were obtained from a woman aged 60-75 years with multiple sclerosis. Each CDR3 is given with its conserved first and last residue. The size of a clone is reported for some rows only, either as once, few or many, or as a class for expanded clones.

size: many
V: TRBV9
CDR3: CASSVSGTQETQYF

size: -
V: TRBV20-1
CDR3: CSAQGEGVRNYGYTF

size: few
V: TRBV7-9
CDR3: CASSLAQGDNYGYTF

size: many
V: TRBV20-1
CDR3: CSAPTGVPNSNQPQHF

size: many
V: TRBV5-5
CDR3: CASSFTRHEQFF

size: few
V: TRBV15
CDR3: CATSRSGQGDQPQHF

size: many
V: TRBV9
CDR3: CASSVGGNYNEQFF

size: many
V: TRBV9
CDR3: CASSSQSTANEQFF

size: -
V: TRBV7-8
CDR3: CASSMMAATDTQYF

size: -
V: TRBV10-3
CDR3: CAISPRDLGSQPQHF

size: many
V: TRBV5-1
CDR3: CASSLAGDERNEQFF

size: few
V: TRBV5-1
CDR3: CASTGLAGNTGELFF

size: many
V: TRBV20-1
CDR3: CSARDSRGQFF

size: many
V: TRBV6-6
CDR3: CASSYPSLSGGRDEQFF

size: many
V: TRBV20-1
CDR3: CSARTAYEQFF

size: many
V: TRBV9
CDR3: CASSGLLAGGEDTQYF

size: many
V: TRBV29-1
CDR3: CSVVGGSYTDTQYF

size: -
V: TRBV7-2
CDR3: CASSLKGGQGGNQPQHF

size: many
V: TRBV5-1
CDR3: CASSFVAGGSADTQYF

size: many
V: TRBV10-2
CDR3: CASSGQGINQPQNF

size: many
V: TRBV6-2/TRBV6-3
CDR3: CASSYVSPYGYTF